This record covers a single T cell receptor beta chain. Its antigen is not known. CDR3 size: 15 residues. J gave up 4 bases and V 8 bases, and 14 bases lay outside the gene matches. In germline, CDR1 is LNHNV, CDR2 YYDKDF (reference sequence). With molecular barcodes, quantitative 5'-RACE was used to make the TCR beta libraries. TCRdb recomputed calls from the 5' RACE reads with MiXCR, one row per CDR3 protein. Among 250,000 to 350,000 distinct CDR3 sequences listed, 20% to 25% were seen once. The entry originates in a study of CD8 T cells in ankylosing spondylitis. Study-level results: Significantly higher representation of disease-linked clones was reported for matched ankylosing spondylitis synovial fluid. Several of the motif variants were reported before in synovial fluid and blood from reactive arthritis. For ankylosing spondylitis blood, a TCR beta motif of 8 or 9 highly homologous variants appeared characteristic.

The rearrangement uses TRBV15 and TRBJ2-7, with TRBD1 matching 7 bases. The sequence derives from a female donor with ankylosing spondylitis or in good health (not recorded which). Sequencing was done on a sample of blood, either unsorted or a sorted T cell fraction (not recorded which). The CDR3 region has the DNA TGTGCCACCGGAAAGGGGGCCGTACCCCCGTACGAGCAGTACTTC. The encoded protein is CATGKGAVPPYEQYF.